Listed below are T cell receptor beta chains from one sample, sequenced in a study of human T cells and chemical hapten exposure. TCRdb re-called the RACE reads with MiXCR, one entry per CDR3 protein. In the table there are roughly 180,000 distinct CDR3 sequences, about 20% of which are singletons. Sequenced here: whole blood, sampled in connection with sensitization to the hapten diphenylcyclopropenone (DPC). The receptors here all came from a woman aged 45 to 65 with alopecia areata. Some clones in this sample may be carry-over from other donors' samples. The CDR3 runs from the conserved cysteine through the conserved F or W. Fields, in order: clone size, D gene, V gene, J gene, CDR3 DNA, CDR3 protein. A D gene is named only where the DNA matches it firmly. Only part of the rows carry a size: once, few, many, or a class if the clone is expanded.

>few|NA|TRBV29-1|TRBJ2-1
TGCAGCGTTGGAGATAATGAGCAGTTCTTC
CSVGDNEQFF
>NA|TRBD2|TRBV20-1|TRBJ2-5
TGCAGTGCTATGGTAGTAGCGGGAGCGGGGTACCAAGAGACCCAGTACTTC
CSAMVVAGAGYQETQYF
>NA|TRBD1|TRBV20-1|TRBJ1-4
TGCAGTGCTAGAGATTCGCAGGGGGTTAATGAAAAACTGTTTTTT
CSARDSQGVNEKLFF
>few|NA|TRBV29-1|TRBJ1-1
TGCAGCGTCGGACAGACACTAAGCGGCACTGAAGCTTTCTTT
CSVGQTLSGTEAFF
>few|NA|TRBV10-3|TRBJ2-5
TGTGCCACCAGCTACCAAGAGACCCAGTACTTC
CATSYQETQYF
>few|NA|TRBV2|TRBJ1-1
TGTGCCAGCAGTGAAGCGAGGGTTCGCACTGAAGCTTTCTTT
CASSEARVRTEAFF
>few|NA|TRBV2|TRBJ2-7
TGTGCCAGCAGTGTGGTCTACGAGCAGTACTTC
CASSVVYEQYF
>NA|NA|TRBV5-1|TRBJ2-1
TGCGCCAGCAGCCCGGGGACCTCCCGGAATGAGCAGTTCTTC
CASSPGTSRNEQFF
>many|TRBD1|TRBV11-2|TRBJ2-7
TGTGCCAGCAGCTTACCCGGGACAGGGATGTACGAGCAGTACTTC
CASSLPGTGMYEQYF
>NA|NA|TRBV10-3|TRBJ2-6
TGTGCCATCAGTGACAGGGCTGGGGCCAACGTCCTGACTTTC
CAISDRAGANVLTF
>few|NA|TRBV2|TRBJ2-1
TGTGCCAGCAGTGAAGACAGGGGAGGTTACAATGAGCAGTTCTTC
CASSEDRGGYNEQFF
>few|TRBD1|TRBV10-3|TRBJ2-7
TGTGCCACAAACCGGGACAGGGGCCTACTGGCCTACGAGCAGTACTTC
CATNRDRGLLAYEQYF
>few|NA|TRBV29-1|TRBJ2-5
TGCAGCGTTCGCGGGAAGCTCCAAGAGACCCAGTACTTC
CSVRGKLQETQYF
>NA|NA|TRBV29-1|TRBJ2-7
TGCAGCGTTGAAGATTCTGGGGACGTCTACGAGCAGTACTTC
CSVEDSGDVYEQYF
>NA|TRBD2|TRBV5-1|TRBJ2-7
TGCGCCAGCAGTGCAGGGACTAGCGGGACTGAGCAGTACTTC
CASSAGTSGTEQYF
>NA|TRBD2|TRBV2|TRBJ2-4
TGTGCCAGCAGACGTACTAGCGGGAGGCCCTTAGCCAAAAACATTCAGTACTTC
CASRRTSGRPLAKNIQYF
>few|TRBD2|TRBV4-2|TRBJ2-7
TGTGCCAGCAGCCAAGAGCGGGAGTGGACCTACGAGCAGTACTTC
CASSQEREWTYEQYF
>few|TRBD1|TRBV20-1|TRBJ2-7
TGCAGTGCTAGCCGGGACAGCTCCTACGAGCAGTACTTC
CSASRDSSYEQYF
>many|NA|TRBV20-1|TRBJ1-3
TGCAGTGCTAGAGTCTTGGACGGACCCTCTGGAAACACCATATATTTT
CSARVLDGPSGNTIYF
>NA|NA|TRBV5-1|TRBJ1-1
TGCGCCAGCAGCTTGTCGCTACGGAAAATGAACACTGAAGCTTTCTTT
CASSLSLRKMNTEAFF
>NA|NA|TRBV28|TRBJ2-5
TGTGCCAGCACCCTACAGGGATTTCGAGAGACCCAGTACTTC
CASTLQGFRETQYF
>NA|NA|TRBV11-2|TRBJ1-4
TGTGCCAGCAGCTCCATAGACAGACCTAATGAAAAACTGTTTTTT
CASSSIDRPNEKLFF